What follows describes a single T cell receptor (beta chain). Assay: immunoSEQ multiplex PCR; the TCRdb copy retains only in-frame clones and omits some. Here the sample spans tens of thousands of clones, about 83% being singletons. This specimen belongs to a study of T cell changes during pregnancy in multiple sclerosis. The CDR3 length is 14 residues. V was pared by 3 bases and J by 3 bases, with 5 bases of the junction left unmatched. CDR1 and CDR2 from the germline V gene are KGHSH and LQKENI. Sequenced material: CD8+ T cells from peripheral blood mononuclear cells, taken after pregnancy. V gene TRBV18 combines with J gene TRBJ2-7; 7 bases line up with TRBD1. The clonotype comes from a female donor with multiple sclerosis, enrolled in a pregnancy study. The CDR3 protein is CASSPGQSDYEQYF. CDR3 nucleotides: TGTGCCAGCTCACCGGGACAGTCAGACTACGAGCAGTACTTC. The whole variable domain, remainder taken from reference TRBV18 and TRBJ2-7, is NAGVMQNPRHLVRRRGQEARLRCSPMKGHSHVYWYRQLPEEGLKFMVYLQKENIIDESGMPKERFSAEFPKEGPSILRIQQVVRGDSAAYFCASSPGQSDYEQYFGPGTRLTVT.